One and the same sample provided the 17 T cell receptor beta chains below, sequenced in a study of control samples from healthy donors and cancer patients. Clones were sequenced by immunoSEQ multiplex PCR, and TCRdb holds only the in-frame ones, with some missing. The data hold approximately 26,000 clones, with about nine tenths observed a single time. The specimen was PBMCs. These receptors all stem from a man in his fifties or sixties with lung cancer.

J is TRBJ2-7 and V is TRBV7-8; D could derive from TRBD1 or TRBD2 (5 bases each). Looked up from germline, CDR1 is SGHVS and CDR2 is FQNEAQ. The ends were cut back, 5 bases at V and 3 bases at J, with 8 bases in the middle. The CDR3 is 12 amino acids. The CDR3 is CASSVGGYEQYF. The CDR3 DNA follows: TGTGCCAGCAGCGTTGGGGGCTACGAGCAGTACTTC.

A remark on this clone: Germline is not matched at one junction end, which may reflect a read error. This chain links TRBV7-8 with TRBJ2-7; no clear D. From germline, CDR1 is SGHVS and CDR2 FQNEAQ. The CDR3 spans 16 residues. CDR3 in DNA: TGTGCCAGCAGCGTAGCCTCAGGATCCCTCCCCTACGAGCAGTACTTC. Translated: CASSVASGSLPYEQYF. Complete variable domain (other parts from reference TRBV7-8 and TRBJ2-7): GAGVSQSPRYKVAKRGQDVALRCDPISGHVSLFWYQQALGQGPEFLTYFQNEAQLDKSGLPSDRFFAERPEGSVSTLKIQRTQQEDSAVYLCASSVASGSLPYEQYFGPGTRLTVT.

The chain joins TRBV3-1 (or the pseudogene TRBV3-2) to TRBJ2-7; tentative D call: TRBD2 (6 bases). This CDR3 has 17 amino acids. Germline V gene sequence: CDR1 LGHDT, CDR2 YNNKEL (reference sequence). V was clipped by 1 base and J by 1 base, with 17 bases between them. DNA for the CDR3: TGTGCCAGCAGCCAAGGCGGGGACTCAACCCCATCCTACGAGCAGTACTTC. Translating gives CASSQGGDSTPSYEQYF.

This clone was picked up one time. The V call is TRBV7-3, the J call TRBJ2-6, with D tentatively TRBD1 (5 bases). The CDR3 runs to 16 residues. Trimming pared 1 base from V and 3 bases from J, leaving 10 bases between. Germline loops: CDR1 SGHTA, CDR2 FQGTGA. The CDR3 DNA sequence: TGTGCCAGCAGCTTAATTTCAGGGAATGGGGCCAACGTCCTGACTTTC. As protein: CASSLISGNGANVLTF.

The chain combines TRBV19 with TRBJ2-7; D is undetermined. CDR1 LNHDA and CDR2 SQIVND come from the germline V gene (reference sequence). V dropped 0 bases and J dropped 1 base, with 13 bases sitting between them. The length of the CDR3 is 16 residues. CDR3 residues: CASSIDLFTGSYEQYF. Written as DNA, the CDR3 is TGTGCCAGTAGTATAGATCTCTTCACCGGTTCCTACGAGCAGTACTTC.

This chain's CDR3 is CAIRQGSWEKLFF. CDR3 nucleotides: TGTGCCATCAGGCAGGGGTCTTGGGAAAAACTGTTTTTT. The chain recombines TRBV10-3 with TRBJ1-4; a possible D gene is TRBD1 (6 bases). CDR1 and CDR2 from the germline V gene are ENHRY and SYGVKD. Trimming stripped 6 bases from V and 8 bases from J, with 13 bases between. The CDR3 consists of 13 residues.

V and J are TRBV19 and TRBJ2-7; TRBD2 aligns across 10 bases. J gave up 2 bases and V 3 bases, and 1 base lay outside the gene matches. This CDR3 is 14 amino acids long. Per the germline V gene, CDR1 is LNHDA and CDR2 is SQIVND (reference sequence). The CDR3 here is CASSISGGAYEQYF. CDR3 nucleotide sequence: TGTGCCAGTAGTATCAGCGGGGGGGCCTACGAGCAGTACTTC.

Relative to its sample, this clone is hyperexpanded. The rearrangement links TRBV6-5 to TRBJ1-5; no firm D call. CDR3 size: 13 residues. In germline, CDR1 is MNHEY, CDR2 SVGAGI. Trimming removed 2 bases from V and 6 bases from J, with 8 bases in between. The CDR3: CASSYGDRQPQHF. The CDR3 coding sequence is TGTGCCAGCAGTTACGGGGATCGTCAGCCCCAGCATTTT.

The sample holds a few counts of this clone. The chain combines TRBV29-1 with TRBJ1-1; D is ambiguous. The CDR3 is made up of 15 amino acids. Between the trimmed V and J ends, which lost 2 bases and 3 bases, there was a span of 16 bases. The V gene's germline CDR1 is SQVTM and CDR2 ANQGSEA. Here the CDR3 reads CSVESKAGRDTEAFF. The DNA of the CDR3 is TGCAGCGTTGAAAGCAAAGCCGGCCGGGACACTGAAGCTTTCTTT.

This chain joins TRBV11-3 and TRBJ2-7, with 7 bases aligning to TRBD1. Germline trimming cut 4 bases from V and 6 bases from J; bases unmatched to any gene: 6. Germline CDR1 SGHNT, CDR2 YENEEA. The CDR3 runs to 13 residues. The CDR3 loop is CASSYNRGSEQYF. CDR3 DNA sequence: TGTGCCAGCAGCTATAACAGGGGCAGCGAGCAGTACTTC.

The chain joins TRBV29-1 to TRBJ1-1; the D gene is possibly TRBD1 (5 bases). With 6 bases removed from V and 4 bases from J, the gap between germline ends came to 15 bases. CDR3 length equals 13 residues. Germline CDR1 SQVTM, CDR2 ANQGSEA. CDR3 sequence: CSVGRNGGTEAFF. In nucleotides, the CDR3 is TGCAGCGTAGGCAGGAATGGGGGCACTGAAGCTTTCTTT.

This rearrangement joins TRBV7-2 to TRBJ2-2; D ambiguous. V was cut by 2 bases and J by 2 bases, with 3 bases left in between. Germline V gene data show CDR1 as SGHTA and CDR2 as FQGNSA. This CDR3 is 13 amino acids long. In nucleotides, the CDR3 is TGTGCCAGCAGCTTAACAAACACCGGGGAGCTGTTTTTT. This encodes CASSLTNTGELFF. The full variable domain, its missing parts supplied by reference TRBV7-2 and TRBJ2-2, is GAGVSQSPSNKVTEKGKDVELRCDPISGHTALYWYRQSLGQGLEFLIYFQGNSAPDKSGLPSDRFSAERTGGSVSTLTIQRTQQEDSAVYLCASSLTNTGELFFGEGSRLTVL.

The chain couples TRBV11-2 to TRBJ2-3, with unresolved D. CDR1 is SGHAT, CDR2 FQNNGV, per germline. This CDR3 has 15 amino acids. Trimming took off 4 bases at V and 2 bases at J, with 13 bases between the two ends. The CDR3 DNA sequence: TGTGCCAGCAGCTCGACTGCAATAGACACAGATACGCAGTATTTT. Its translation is CASSSTAIDTDTQYF.

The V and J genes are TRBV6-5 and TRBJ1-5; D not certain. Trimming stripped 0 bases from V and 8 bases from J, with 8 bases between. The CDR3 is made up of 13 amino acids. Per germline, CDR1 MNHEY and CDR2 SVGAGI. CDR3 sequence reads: CASSYSSSEPQHF. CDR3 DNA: TGTGCCAGCAGTTACTCGAGTTCTGAGCCCCAGCATTTT.

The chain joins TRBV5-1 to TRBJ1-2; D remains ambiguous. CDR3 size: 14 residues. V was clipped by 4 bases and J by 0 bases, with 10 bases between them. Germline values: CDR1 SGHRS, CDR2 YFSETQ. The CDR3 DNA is TGCGCCAGCAGCCCCACTGACTCTAACTATGGCTACACCTTC. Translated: CASSPTDSNYGYTF.

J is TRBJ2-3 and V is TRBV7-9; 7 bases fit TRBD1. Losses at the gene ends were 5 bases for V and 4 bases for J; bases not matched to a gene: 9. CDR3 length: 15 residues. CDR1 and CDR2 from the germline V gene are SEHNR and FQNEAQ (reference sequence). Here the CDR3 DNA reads TGTGCCAGCAGCACCATCACAGGGGCCGCAGATACGCAGTATTTT. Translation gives CASSTITGAADTQYF.

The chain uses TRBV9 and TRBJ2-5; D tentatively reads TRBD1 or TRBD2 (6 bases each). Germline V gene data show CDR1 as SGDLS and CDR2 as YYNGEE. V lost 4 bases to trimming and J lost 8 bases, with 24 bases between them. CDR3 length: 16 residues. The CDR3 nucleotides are TGTGCCAGCAGCACCATTTCCGGGGGCGCGGACCTAACCCAGTACTTC. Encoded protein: CASSTISGGADLTQYF.